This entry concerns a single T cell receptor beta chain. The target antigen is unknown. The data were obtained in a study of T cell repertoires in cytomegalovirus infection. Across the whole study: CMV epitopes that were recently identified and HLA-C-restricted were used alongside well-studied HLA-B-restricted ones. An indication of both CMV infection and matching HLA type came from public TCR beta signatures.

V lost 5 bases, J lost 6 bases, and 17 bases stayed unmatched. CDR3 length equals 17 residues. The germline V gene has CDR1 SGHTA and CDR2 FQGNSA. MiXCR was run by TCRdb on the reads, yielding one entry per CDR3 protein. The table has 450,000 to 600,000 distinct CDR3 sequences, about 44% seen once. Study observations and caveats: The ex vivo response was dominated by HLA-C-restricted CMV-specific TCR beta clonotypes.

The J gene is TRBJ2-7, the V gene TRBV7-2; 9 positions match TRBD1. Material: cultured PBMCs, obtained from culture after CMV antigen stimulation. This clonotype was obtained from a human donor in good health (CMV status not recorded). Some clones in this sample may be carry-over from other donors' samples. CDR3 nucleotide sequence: TGTGCCAGCAGCGTCGCGTTATTAGGACAGGGGCCAAGCGAGCAGTACTTC. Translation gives CASSVALLGQGPSEQYF.